Below are 20 T cell receptor beta chains sequenced from a single sample in a study of Ad26.COV2.S vaccination and SARS-CoV-2 variants. Treatment denoted: roughly 18 received Ad26.COV2.S at low or high dose, single or two shots; 5 received placebo; per-sample allocation not given. Material that was analyzed had been drawn on day 63 after the first vaccine or placebo injection. Only in-frame clones appear in the TCRdb table, and some are missing; sequencing was by immunoSEQ multiplex PCR. The sample includes about 680,000 clones, about 90% of them seen just once. Material: peripheral blood, obtained in a trial of Ad26.COV2.S vaccine versus placebo. These receptor sequences come from a person between 18 and 60 years old who received the Ad26.COV2.S COVID-19 vaccine or a placebo.

The chain combines TRBV6-5 with TRBJ2-7, with D maybe TRBD2 (6 bases). Trimming removed 2 bases at V and 7 bases at J, with 15 bases between. The CDR3 runs to 14 residues. From germline, CDR1 is MNHEY and CDR2 SVGAGI. The CDR3 DNA reads as TGTGCCAGCAGTTACGGCGGGGAGTTGTGGGAGCAGTACTTC. Protein product: CASSYGGELWEQYF.

The rearrangement joins TRBV6-7 to TRBJ2-5; TRBD1 might be the D (6 bases). TRBV6-7 is annotated as an ORF whose role is uncertain. V was clipped by 4 bases and J by 3 bases, with 12 bases between them. The CDR3 is made up of 14 amino acids. The CDR3 sequence is CASSSTGLKETQYF. The CDR3 DNA is TGTGCCAGCAGTTCAACAGGGTTGAAAGAGACCCAGTACTTC.

V gene TRBV7-9 combines with J gene TRBJ2-7; TRBD1 might be the D (5 bases). The CDR3 length is 11 residues. The germline V gene has CDR1 SEHNR and CDR2 FQNEAQ (reference sequence). The V end was cut by 2 bases, the J end by 11 bases, with 10 bases between. This chain's CDR3 is CASSLQGWKYF. The CDR3 bases are TGTGCCAGCAGCTTACAGGGATGGAAGTACTTC. The full variable domain, in which reference TRBV7-9 and TRBJ2-7 provide the parts outside the CDR3, is DTGVSQNPRHKITKRGQNVTFRCDPISEHNRLYWYRQTLGQGPEFLTYFQNEAQLEKSRLLSDRFSAERPKGSFSTLEIQRTEQGDSAMYLCASSLQGWKYFGPGTRLTVT.

V gene TRBV4-3 combines with J gene TRBJ1-1; tentative D call: TRBD1 (5 bases). From germline, CDR1 is LGHNA and CDR2 YSLEER. CDR3 length equals 17 residues. V was pared by 0 bases and J by 6 bases, with 20 bases between. The CDR3 coding sequence is TGCGCCAGCAGCCAAGAATCCCCGGACGGGGGGATGCCTGAAGCTTTCTTT. This sequence encodes CASSQESPDGGMPEAFF.

V is TRBV14 and J is TRBJ2-7; D is uncertain. Looked up from germline, CDR1 is SGHDN and CDR2 is FVKESK. This CDR3 has 15 amino acids. V lost 1 base to trimming and J lost 2 bases, with 12 bases between them. CDR3 DNA sequence: TGTGCCAGCAGCCAAGGGACGGTAGGTCCCTACGAGCAGTACTTC. It codes for CASSQGTVGPYEQYF.

The chain links TRBV29-1 to TRBJ2-2, with D unresolved. With 2 bases removed from V and 0 bases from J, the gap between germline ends came to 10 bases. CDR3 size: 15 residues. CDR1 is SQVTM and CDR2 is ANQGSEA in the germline V gene. The CDR3 DNA is TGCAGCGTTGAATATCTGGAACCGAACACCGGGGAGCTGTTTTTT. This encodes CSVEYLEPNTGELFF.

The chain couples TRBV5-1 to TRBJ2-5; the match to TRBD2 covers 14 bases. The CDR3 runs to 16 residues. Germline assignment: CDR1 SGHRS and CDR2 YFSETQ. V trimming: 4 bases; J trimming: 5 bases; junction bases outside the gene matches: 7. The CDR3 sequence: CASSRGLAGALETQYF. CDR3 DNA sequence: TGCGCCAGCAGCAGGGGACTAGCGGGAGCGCTGGAGACCCAGTACTTC.

The chain recombines TRBV2 with TRBJ1-3; D gene uncertain. Germline assignment: CDR1 SNHLY and CDR2 FYNNEI. This CDR3 comprises 15 residues. Trimming cost V 1 base and J 0 bases, with 7 bases left between them. CDR3 in DNA: TGTGCCAGCAGTGAAGGAGTGCCCTCTGGAAACACCATATATTTT. Protein product: CASSEGVPSGNTIYF.

This chain's CDR3 is CASSLGGLEAFF. As DNA, the CDR3 is TGTGCCAGCAGCTTAGGGGGCCTTGAAGCTTTCTTT. This chain uses TRBV7-9 with TRBJ1-1; maybe TRBD1 (5 bases). CDR3 length: 12 residues. V lost 1 base to trimming and J lost 7 bases, with 7 bases between them. The V gene's germline CDR1 is SEHNR and CDR2 FQNEAQ (reference sequence).

This rearrangement joins TRBV18 to TRBJ2-1; D uncertain. Trimming removed 2 bases from V and 0 bases from J, with 11 bases in between. Germline loops: CDR1 KGHSH, CDR2 LQKENI. The CDR3 runs to 16 residues. The CDR3 loop reads CASSPSGQSSYNEQFF. The DNA for the CDR3 is TGTGCCAGCTCACCATCCGGCCAGAGCTCCTACAATGAGCAGTTCTTC.

The chain has TRBV5-1 and TRBJ2-7; no reliable D call. The CDR3 length is 14 residues. The germline CDR1 and CDR2 sequences are SGHRS and YFSETQ. The V gene lost 0 bases and the J gene lost 3 bases, with 10 bases spanning the gap. The CDR3: CASSLEAGDYEQYF. The CDR3 nucleotides read TGCGCCAGCAGCTTGGAGGCAGGAGACTACGAGCAGTACTTC.

This clone has just a few counts. The V gene is TRBV27, the J gene TRBJ1-2; D remains ambiguous. The germline V and J ends were trimmed by 4 bases and 6 bases, with 15 bases remaining between them. CDR1 and CDR2 from the germline V gene are MNHEY and SMNVEV (reference sequence). This CDR3 contains 14 residues. The CDR3 is CASSSRTPGHGYTF. The CDR3 bases are TGTGCCAGCAGTTCGAGGACTCCCGGGCATGGCTACACCTTC.

V is TRBV5-1 and J is TRBJ1-5; 9 nucleotides align to TRBD1. The CDR3 runs to 15 residues. Germline CDR1 reads SGHRS; CDR2 reads YFSETQ. The junction had 9 bases not matched to a gene; V was cut back by 4 bases and J by 7 bases. The CDR3 sequence is CASSPGTGRRQPQHF. In DNA, the CDR3 is TGCGCCAGCAGCCCCGGGACAGGGCGGAGGCAGCCCCAGCATTTT.

The chain joins TRBV2 to TRBJ1-1; tentatively, D is TRBD1 (6 bases). Germline V CDR1 and CDR2: SNHLY, FYNNEI. The germline V and J ends were trimmed by 0 bases and 4 bases, with 12 bases remaining between them. There are 15 residues in the CDR3. CDR3 coding DNA: TGTGCCAGCAGTGAAGCTCGGGGGCTGAGCACTGAAGCTTTCTTT. Translation gives CASSEARGLSTEAFF. Complete variable domain (other parts from reference TRBV2 and TRBJ1-1): EPEVTQTPSHQVTQMGQEVILRCVPISNHLYFYWYRQILGQKVEFLVSFYNNEISEKSEIFDDQFSVERPDGSNFTLKIRSTKLEDSAMYFCASSEARGLSTEAFFGQGTRLTVV.

The chain has TRBV7-2 and TRBJ2-1, with D possibly TRBD2 on 5 matching bases. The ends were cut back, 4 bases at V and 0 bases at J, with 10 bases in the middle. The V gene's germline CDR1 is SGHTA and CDR2 FQGNSA. The CDR3 spans 15 residues. The DNA of the CDR3 is TGTGCCAGCAGCTCGGACTGGAGCTCCTACAATGAGCAGTTCTTC. It is translated as CASSSDWSSYNEQFF.

The chain combines TRBV5-1 with TRBJ2-7; 7 bases agree with TRBD1. V gave up 4 bases and J gave up 5 bases; unmatched junction bases: 12. There are 15 residues in the CDR3. The germline V gene encodes CDR1 SGHRS and CDR2 YFSETQ. The CDR3 region has the DNA TGCGCCAGCAGCATAGGGGGCACCGAAGGGAACGAGCAGTACTTC. This encodes CASSIGGTEGNEQYF. The variable domain in full, completed from reference TRBV5-1 and TRBJ2-7, reads KAGVTQTPRYLIKTRGQQVTLSCSPISGHRSVSWYQQTPGQGLQFLFEYFSETQRNKGNFPGRFSGRQFSNSRSEMNVSTLELGDSALYLCASSIGGTEGNEQYFGPGTRLTVT.

This sequence joins TRBV5-1 and TRBJ2-1, with D perhaps given as TRBD1 or TRBD2 (5 bases each). Germline CDR1 SGHRS, CDR2 YFSETQ. Trimming left V 4 bases short and J 10 bases short, with 18 bases between. This CDR3 comprises 14 residues. The CDR3 DNA is TGCGCCAGCAGCGTGGGACCCCTTGATGGAGAGCAGTTCTTC. Translating gives CASSVGPLDGEQFF.

V is TRBV7-8 and J is TRBJ1-2; 7 nucleotides match TRBD1. Losses at the gene ends were 5 bases for V and 0 bases for J; bases not matched to a gene: 6. This CDR3 is built from 15 residues. CDR1 is SGHVS and CDR2 is FQNEAQ in the germline V gene. The CDR3, as DNA: TGTGCCAGCAGCAACCGGACAGGAACTAACTATGGCTACACCTTC. Residues: CASSNRTGTNYGYTF.

The chain carries TRBV21-1 and TRBJ2-7. TRBV21-1 is designated a pseudogene. This CDR3 comprises 13 residues. Here the CDR3 reads CASSRNAYYEQYF. Here the CDR3 DNA reads TGTGCCAGCAGCCGGAACGCATACTACGAGCAGTACTTC.

This chain joins TRBV15 and TRBJ2-1, with D possibly TRBD2 on 6 matching bases. The V and J ends lost 6 bases and 9 bases respectively, with 24 bases between them. The CDR3 sequence is 16 residues long. Germline V gives CDR1 LNHNV, CDR2 YYDKDF (reference sequence). The CDR3, as DNA: TGTGCCACCAGGTTGGGAGTTGGAGGGCCCTTACGTGAGCAGTTCTTC. Translation gives CATRLGVGGPLREQFF.